This entry lists 26 T cell receptor beta chains sequenced from one sample in a study of T cell changes during pregnancy in multiple sclerosis. Some clones are missing from TCRdb's copy, which holds only in-frame ones; the method was immunoSEQ multiplex PCR. The sample includes under 60,000 clones, roughly 95% of them seen just once. The specimen was CD4+ T cells from peripheral blood mononuclear cells, collected in the third trimester of pregnancy. These receptors were obtained from a female donor with multiple sclerosis, enrolled in a pregnancy study.

With regard to this clone: The germline gene is not matched at one end of the junction; a read error may be the cause. V is TRBV18 and J is TRBJ2-2, with 7 bases that match TRBD2. The CDR3 has 16 amino acids. Germline V CDR1 and CDR2: KGHSH, LQKENI. The CDR3 loop reads CASSSPGLAAGGELFF. CDR3 in DNA: TGTGCCAGCTCATCACCGGGGCTAGCGGCCGGCGGGGAGCTGTTTTTT.

V is TRBV19 and J is TRBJ1-5; no firm D call. CDR1 and CDR2 (germline): LNHDA, SQIVND (reference sequence). The CDR3 has 15 amino acids. V was clipped by 9 bases and J by 3 bases, with 18 bases between them. The CDR3 is CASYDNRENNQPQHF. Here the CDR3 DNA reads TGTGCCAGCTATGATAACCGGGAAAACAATCAGCCCCAGCATTTT.

This clone was observed a few times. This chain links TRBV2 with TRBJ2-3; TRBD2 aligns across 11 bases. Trimming took 5 bases from V and 2 from J; bases not matched to a gene: 3. The CDR3 spans 15 residues. Germline assignment: CDR1 SNHLY and CDR2 FYNNEI. As DNA, the CDR3 is TGTGCCAGCAGTCCGGGACTAGCGGCCACAGATACGCAGTATTTT. Encoded protein: CASSPGLAATDTQYF. Variable domain in full (rest from reference TRBV2 and TRBJ2-3): EPEVTQTPSHQVTQMGQEVILRCVPISNHLYFYWYRQILGQKVEFLVSFYNNEISEKSEIFDDQFSVERPDGSNFTLKIRSTKLEDSAMYFCASSPGLAATDTQYFGPGTRLTVL.

The CDR3 here is CASRQGRSNTEAFF. CDR3 DNA sequence: TGTGCCAGCAGACAGGGTAGGAGTAACACTGAAGCTTTCTTT. The chain has TRBV7-3 and TRBJ1-1; tentatively, D is TRBD1 (6 bases). The CDR3 spans 14 residues. Germline V gene lookup returns CDR1 SGHTA and CDR2 FQGTGA. The germline V and J ends were trimmed by 6 bases and 2 bases, with 13 bases remaining between them. The full variable domain, completed using reference TRBV7-3 and TRBJ1-1, is GAGVSQTPSNKVTEKGKYVELRCDPISGHTALYWYRQSLGQGPEFLIYFQGTGAADDSGLPNDRFFAVRPEGSVSTLKIQRTERGDSAVYLCASRQGRSNTEAFFGQGTRLTVV.

The chain links TRBV28 to TRBJ2-4, with D possibly being TRBD2 (6 bases). V lost 5 bases, J lost 7 bases, and 15 bases lay in between. Per the germline V gene, CDR1 is MDHEN and CDR2 is SYDVKM. The CDR3 loop spans 14 amino acids. The CDR3 spells CASSLPGSVNIQYF. In nucleotides, the CDR3 is TGTGCCAGCAGTCTCCCCGGGAGTGTGAACATTCAGTACTTC.

The rearrangement joins TRBV30 to TRBJ1-1, with D maybe TRBD1 (6 bases). CDR3 length: 13 amino acids. From germline, CDR1 is GTSNPN and CDR2 SVGIG (reference sequence). V lost 0 bases to trimming and J lost 1 base, with 6 bases between them. The CDR3 DNA follows: TGTGCCTGGAGTGTACAGGGGAACACTGAAGCTTTCTTT. This translates into CAWSVQGNTEAFF.

This rearrangement joins TRBV11-2 to TRBJ2-3, with D uncertain. The CDR3 is made up of 12 amino acids. Per germline, CDR1 SGHAT and CDR2 FQNNGV. V was cut by 5 bases and J by 9 bases, with 12 bases left in between. CDR3 nucleotides: TGTGCCAGCAGCCGCCAGGTTTACACGCAGTATTTT. Protein product: CASSRQVYTQYF.

The gene calls are TRBV11-3 and TRBJ2-3, with D possibly being TRBD2 (5 bases). The V end was cut by 1 base, the J end by 0 bases, with 8 bases between. CDR1 is SGHNT and CDR2 is YENEEA in the germline V gene. The CDR3 sequence is 15 residues long. The CDR3 coding sequence is TGTGCCAGCAGCTTAGGAGGCGGGAGCACAGATACGCAGTATTTT. Protein product: CASSLGGGSTDTQYF.

This clone has a handful of counts. The J gene is TRBJ1-1, the V gene TRBV30, with a weak D call TRBD1 (5 bases). Germline V gives CDR1 GTSNPN, CDR2 SVGIG (reference sequence). The V gene lost 5 bases and the J gene lost 6 bases, with 10 bases spanning the gap. CDR3 length equals 11 residues. This chain's CDR3 is CAWAGLAEAFF. The CDR3 nucleotides are TGTGCCTGGGCAGGGTTAGCTGAAGCTTTCTTT.

This chain uses TRBV6-5 with TRBJ1-5; D is perhaps TRBD1 (5 bases). V shed 5 bases and J shed 4 bases, with 15 bases lying between them. This CDR3 is built from 15 residues. Germline CDR1 MNHEY, CDR2 SVGAGI. CDR3 sequence (DNA): TGTGCCAGCAGTCCCGCCGACAGAGGAAATCAGCCCCAGCATTTT. Translated, it gives CASSPADRGNQPQHF.

The chain carries TRBV6-5 and TRBJ2-7; the D gene is possibly TRBD1 (6 bases). The V and J ends lost 0 bases and 3 bases respectively, with 12 bases between them. The CDR3 is made up of 15 amino acids. Looked up from germline, CDR1 is MNHEY and CDR2 is SVGAGI. In DNA form, the CDR3 reads TGTGCCAGCAGTTACTCGAGGGCAGGGGTCTACGAGCAGTACTTC. Translated, it gives CASSYSRAGVYEQYF.

The V gene is TRBV30, the J gene TRBJ1-2, with D maybe TRBD1 (6 bases). The germline gives CDR1 GTSNPN, CDR2 SVGIG (reference sequence). V gave up 4 bases and J gave up 8 bases, with 23 bases separating them. The length of the CDR3 is 15 residues. The chain's CDR3 is CAWIRFITGRDGYTF. Written as DNA, the CDR3 is TGTGCCTGGATAAGATTCATAACAGGGAGGGACGGCTACACCTTC. The full variable domain, in which reference TRBV30 and TRBJ1-2 provide the parts outside the CDR3, is SQTIHQWPATLVQPVGSPLSLECTVEGTSNPNLYWYRQAAGRGLQLLFYSVGIGQISSEVPQNLSASRPQDRQFILSSKKLLLSDSGFYLCAWIRFITGRDGYTFGSGTRLTVV.

The chain links TRBV15 to TRBJ1-2, with D possibly matching TRBD1 (6 bases). V lost 0 bases and J lost 8, with 16 bases in between. This CDR3 region has 15 residues. CDR1 is LNHNV, CDR2 YYDKDF, per germline (reference sequence). This chain's CDR3 is CATSRERLTGEGYTF. Here the CDR3 DNA reads TGTGCCACCAGCAGAGAACGTCTGACAGGTGAAGGCTACACCTTC.

The CDR3 reads CASSVAQREYNEQFF. The CDR3, as DNA: TGTGCCAGCAGCGTAGCCCAGCGGGAGTACAATGAGCAGTTCTTC. The chain joins TRBV9 to TRBJ2-1, with 8 bases that match TRBD2. Germline loops: CDR1 SGDLS, CDR2 YYNGEE. V shed 0 bases and J 4 bases; nucleotides not matched to a gene: 3. CDR3 size: 15 residues.

In this sample, this clone turned up once. CDR3: CASSYSGSRNNEQFF. The CDR3 nucleotides read TGTGCCAGCAGTTATAGCGGGTCCAGAAACAATGAGCAGTTCTTC. The V and J genes are TRBV28 and TRBJ2-1, with TRBD2 matching over 7 bases. The CDR3 spans 15 residues. CDR1 MDHEN and CDR2 SYDVKM come from the germline V gene. Trimming removed 4 bases from V and 5 bases from J; junction bases left unmatched: 8.

This chain connects TRBV5-1 to TRBJ2-1; D gene uncertain. Germline V gives CDR1 SGHRS, CDR2 YFSETQ. The ends were cut back, 4 bases at V and 6 bases at J, with 8 bases in the middle. The CDR3 covers 12 residues. Written as DNA, the CDR3 is TGCGCCAGCAGCAGCGAGCGCAATGAGCAGTTCTTC. It codes for CASSSERNEQFF.

The chain carries TRBV11-3 and TRBJ2-3; 7 nucleotides line up with TRBD2. The junction had 9 bases not matched to a gene; V was cut back by 5 bases and J by 7 bases. The CDR3 runs 14 residues. CDR1 is SGHNT, CDR2 YENEEA, per germline. In DNA, the CDR3 is TGTGCCAGCAGCCCCACACTAGCGATGAATACGCAGTATTTT. It codes for CASSPTLAMNTQYF.

J is TRBJ2-6 and V is TRBV5-1, with TRBD2 as a possible D gene (5 bases). Germline V gene data show CDR1 as SGHRS and CDR2 as YFSETQ. This CDR3 is built from 18 residues. The V end lost 0 bases, the J end lost 3 bases, and 16 bases lay between the germline ends. The CDR3 DNA reads as TGCGCCAGCAGCTTGGAGGGAGCGGATTGGTATGGGGCCAACGTCCTGACTTTC. Its translation is CASSLEGADWYGANVLTF.

The sample holds one count of this clone. The chain couples TRBV4-3 to TRBJ2-2; possible D gene TRBD2, 5 bases. V was trimmed by 3 bases and J by 5 bases, leaving 7 bases between them. Germline CDR1 LGHNA, CDR2 YSLEER. The CDR3 is made up of 13 amino acids. The CDR3 spells CASSQRGTGELFF. The CDR3 DNA reads TGCGCCAGCAGCCAGAGAGGGACCGGGGAGCTGTTTTTT.

The chain employs TRBV19 and TRBJ1-1, with no clear D. The CDR3 sequence is 12 residues long. V was trimmed by 6 bases and J by 4 bases, leaving 9 bases between them. The germline V gene has CDR1 LNHDA and CDR2 SQIVND (reference sequence). The CDR3 nucleotides read TGTGCCAGTAGGCGGGAGTCCACTGAAGCTTTCTTT. This translates into CASRRESTEAFF.

This sequence joins TRBV15 and TRBJ1-2; tentatively, D is TRBD1 (6 bases). The CDR3 is made up of 12 amino acids. CDR1 and CDR2 (germline): LNHNV, YYDKDF (reference sequence). V lost 5 bases and J 7 bases, leaving 11 bases between the germline ends. CDR3 residues: CATSGGAPGYTF. The DNA for the CDR3 is TGTGCCACCAGCGGGGGGGCGCCTGGCTACACCTTC.

This chain links TRBV12-5 with TRBJ2-7; no reliable D call. The CDR3 has 13 amino acids. Deletions cut 6 bases from V and 5 bases from J, with 14 bases between. CDR1 is LGHNT, CDR2 FRNRAP, per germline. CDR3 protein: CASGPLRGDEQYF. The CDR3, as DNA: TGTGCTAGTGGACCCCTCCGCGGAGACGAGCAGTACTTC.

V usage is TRBV6-1 and J usage is TRBJ2-5; 8 bases align to TRBD1. V trimming: 5 bases; J trimming: 5 bases; junction bases outside the gene matches: 7. Germline CDR1 is MNHNS and CDR2 is SASEGT. This CDR3 has 14 residues. CDR3 sequence (DNA): TGTGCCAGCAGTCTACACAGACAGGGGGAGACCCAGTACTTC. Its translation: CASSLHRQGETQYF.

The chain uses TRBV19 and TRBJ1-4; D perhaps matches TRBD1 (6 bases). The CDR3 has 12 residues. The V gene lost 5 bases and the J gene lost 8 bases, with 9 bases spanning the gap. Germline V gene lookup returns CDR1 LNHDA and CDR2 SQIVND (reference sequence). The chain's CDR3 is CASSLTGEKLFF. The CDR3 nucleotides read TGTGCCAGTAGTTTAACAGGGGAAAAACTGTTTTTT.

The rearrangement joins TRBV2 to TRBJ2-7, with 8 bases that match TRBD1. The length of the CDR3 is 14 residues. Germline CDR1 is SNHLY and CDR2 is FYNNEI. The V gene end was trimmed by 8 bases and the J gene end by 2 bases; junction bases not matched to a gene: 8. This CDR3 reads CASVEQGVAYEQYF. The CDR3 DNA sequence: TGTGCCAGCGTCGAACAGGGGGTTGCCTACGAGCAGTACTTC.

V and J are TRBV9 and TRBJ1-1; D remains unclear. V lost 0 bases and J 7 bases, leaving 10 bases between the germline ends. Looked up from germline, CDR1 is SGDLS and CDR2 is YYNGEE. The CDR3 has 13 amino acids. This CDR3 reads CASSVEGGVEAFF. Here the CDR3 DNA reads TGTGCCAGCAGCGTAGAGGGAGGAGTTGAAGCTTTCTTT.